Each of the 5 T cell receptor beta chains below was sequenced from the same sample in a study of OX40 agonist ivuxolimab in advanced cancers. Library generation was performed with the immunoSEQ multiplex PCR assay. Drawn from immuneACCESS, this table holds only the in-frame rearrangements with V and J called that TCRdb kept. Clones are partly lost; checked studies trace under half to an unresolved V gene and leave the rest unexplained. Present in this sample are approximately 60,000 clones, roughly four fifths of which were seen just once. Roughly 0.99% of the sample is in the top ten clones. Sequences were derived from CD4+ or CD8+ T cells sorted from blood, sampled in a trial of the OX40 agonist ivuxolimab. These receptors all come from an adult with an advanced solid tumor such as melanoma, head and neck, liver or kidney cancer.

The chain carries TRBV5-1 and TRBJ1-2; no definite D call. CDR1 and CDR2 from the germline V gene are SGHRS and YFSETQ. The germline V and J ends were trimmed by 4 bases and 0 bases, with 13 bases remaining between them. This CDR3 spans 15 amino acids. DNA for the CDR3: TGCGCCAGCAGCCCCGAGGGCCGGGCTAACTATGGCTACACCTTC. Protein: CASSPEGRANYGYTF.

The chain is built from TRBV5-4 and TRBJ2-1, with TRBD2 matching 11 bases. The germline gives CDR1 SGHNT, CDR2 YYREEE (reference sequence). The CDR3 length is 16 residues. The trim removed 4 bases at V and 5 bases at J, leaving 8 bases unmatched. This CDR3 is CASSPLLAGGNNEQFF. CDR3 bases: TGTGCCAGCAGCCCTCTGCTAGCGGGGGGTAACAATGAGCAGTTCTTC.

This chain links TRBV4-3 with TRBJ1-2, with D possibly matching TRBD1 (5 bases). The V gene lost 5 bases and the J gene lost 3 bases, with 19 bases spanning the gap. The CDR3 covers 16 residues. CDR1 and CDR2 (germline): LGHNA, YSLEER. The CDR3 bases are TGCGCCAGCAGCGCCCGGGGTGCGGGGGTAGACTATGGCTACACCTTC. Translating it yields CASSARGAGVDYGYTF.

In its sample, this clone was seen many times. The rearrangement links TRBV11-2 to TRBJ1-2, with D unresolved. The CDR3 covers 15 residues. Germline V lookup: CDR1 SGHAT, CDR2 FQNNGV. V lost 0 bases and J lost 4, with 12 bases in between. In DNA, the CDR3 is TGTGCCAGCAGCTTAGAGGCAGGATCCTCCTATGGCTACACCTTC. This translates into CASSLEAGSSYGYTF.

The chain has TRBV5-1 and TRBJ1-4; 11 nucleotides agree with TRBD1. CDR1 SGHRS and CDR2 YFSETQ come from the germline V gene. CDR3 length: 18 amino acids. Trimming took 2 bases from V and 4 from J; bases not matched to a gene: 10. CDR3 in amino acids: CASSLSPPGQGVNEKLFF. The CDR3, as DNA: TGCGCCAGCAGCTTAAGCCCCCCGGGACAGGGGGTTAATGAAAAACTGTTTTTT.